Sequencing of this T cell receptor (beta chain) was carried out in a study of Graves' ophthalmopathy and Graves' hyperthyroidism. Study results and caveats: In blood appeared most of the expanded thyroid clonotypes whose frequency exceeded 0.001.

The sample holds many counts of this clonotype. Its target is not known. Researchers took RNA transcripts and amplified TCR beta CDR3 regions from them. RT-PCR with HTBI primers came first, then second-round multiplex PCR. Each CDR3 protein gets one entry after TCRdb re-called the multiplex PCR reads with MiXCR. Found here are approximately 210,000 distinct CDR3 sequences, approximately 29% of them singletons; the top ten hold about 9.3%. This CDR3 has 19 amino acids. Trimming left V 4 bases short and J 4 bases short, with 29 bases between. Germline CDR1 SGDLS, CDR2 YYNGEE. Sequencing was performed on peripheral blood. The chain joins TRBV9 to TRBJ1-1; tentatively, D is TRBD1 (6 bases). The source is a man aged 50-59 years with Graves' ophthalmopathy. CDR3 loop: CASSFGPTGTPLSSTEAFF. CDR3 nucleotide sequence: TGTGCCAGCAGCTTCGGCCCCACCGGGACACCACTAAGTAGCACTGAAGCTTTCTTT.